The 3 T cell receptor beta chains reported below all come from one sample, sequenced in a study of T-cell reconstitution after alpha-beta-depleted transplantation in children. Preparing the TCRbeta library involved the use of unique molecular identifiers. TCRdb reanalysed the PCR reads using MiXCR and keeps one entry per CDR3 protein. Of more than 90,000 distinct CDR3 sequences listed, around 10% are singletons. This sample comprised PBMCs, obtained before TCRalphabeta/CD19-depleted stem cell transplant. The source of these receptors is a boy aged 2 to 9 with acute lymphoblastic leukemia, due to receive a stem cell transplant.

The CDR3 DNA follows: TGTGCCAGCAGCTTATCTAGCTCGGCCTACGAGCAGTACTTC. Protein: CASSLSSSAYEQYF. The chain recombines TRBV11-2 with TRBJ2-7; D may be TRBD2 (5 bases). The CDR3 is 14 amino acids. Germline V gene sequence: CDR1 SGHAT, CDR2 FQNNGV. Trimming took off 2 bases at V and 2 bases at J, with 10 bases between the two ends.

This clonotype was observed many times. CDR3 sequence reads: CASSTVAGTGYEQYF. The CDR3 DNA reads as TGTGCCAGCAGCACCGTAGCGGGGACTGGCTACGAGCAGTACTTC. V and J are TRBV7-2 and TRBJ2-7; 8 nucleotides align to TRBD2. The junction had 9 bases not matched to a gene; V was cut back by 5 bases and J by 3 bases. The CDR3 contains 15 residues. Germline V gene data show CDR1 as SGHTA and CDR2 as FQGNSA.

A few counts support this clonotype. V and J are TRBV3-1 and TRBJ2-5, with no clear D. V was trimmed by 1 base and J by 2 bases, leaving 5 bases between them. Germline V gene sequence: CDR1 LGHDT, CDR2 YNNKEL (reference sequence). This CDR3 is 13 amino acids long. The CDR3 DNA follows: TGTGCCAGCAGCCAAGGACGGCAAGAGACCCAGTACTTC. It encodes CASSQGRQETQYF.